By its share, the clone carrying this TCR beta chain is medium-sized (0.01 to 0.1%). V lost 5 bases and J 3 bases, leaving 10 bases between the germline ends. The CDR3 has 13 amino acids. Germline V gene sequence: CDR1 SGHTA, CDR2 FQGNSA. The data were obtained in a study of tumor-infiltrating lymphocytes in oesophageal squamous cell carcinoma. One entry per CDR3 protein, called by TCRdb with MiXCR from the PCR reads. The sample consists of around 19,000 distinct CDR3 sequences, 35% to 45% of them appearing once. The sequencing input was normal esophageal tissue next to the tumor. The chain has TRBV7-2 and TRBJ1-1; D gene unclear. This receptor was obtained from a female donor with esophageal squamous cell carcinoma. CDR3 amino acids: CASSPQAYTEAFF. CDR3 nucleotides: TGTGCCAGCAGCCCCCAAGCGTACACTGAAGCTTTCTTT.